This T cell receptor beta chain comes out of a study of blood T cell repertoires in COVID-19. Study in general: PBMCs, B-cell-depleted T cells, or T cells provided the cDNA or gDNA that made up the material.

The assay was immunoSEQ multiplex PCR, and TCRdb's table has in-frame clones only and misses some. The data contain over 150,000 clones, more than 70% of them seen just once; the ten biggest clones take up 6.2%. The germline V gene has CDR1 SNHLY and CDR2 FYNNEI. This CDR3 region has 13 residues. V gave up 3 bases and J gave up 6 bases, with 11 bases separating them. The rearrangement uses TRBV2 and TRBJ1-1; D call uncertain. The sequencing input was PBMCs or T cells enriched from blood (not recorded which). The TCR sequence derives from a man aged 40-55 years who had recovered from COVID-19. CDR3 protein: CASSDVGLSEAFF. In DNA form, the CDR3 reads TGTGCCAGCAGTGATGTCGGTTTATCTGAAGCTTTCTTT.